The clone carrying this TCR beta chain came up a few times. The antigen is unknown. This PCR relied on a set of 60 Vbeta primers and 13 Jbeta primers. The assay was immunoSEQ multiplex PCR, and TCRdb's table has in-frame clones only and misses some. The sample lists some 62,000 clones, roughly 86% occurring once. The germline V and J ends were trimmed by 4 bases and 6 bases, with 18 bases remaining between them. In germline, CDR1 is SNHLY, CDR2 FYNNEI. The CDR3 covers 15 residues. This record belongs to a study of cytomegalovirus exposure and HLA in healthy donors. Study-wide results and limits: For TCR beta chains, V- and J-gene trimming was later linked to a missense DCLRE1C variant. In presence/absence analyses, roughly uniform sequencing depth across donors was assumed.

This clonotype originated in a man between 18 and 35 years old in good health and CMV-seronegative. The sample comprised PBMCs. The chain uses TRBV2 and TRBJ1-1; D not resolved. In nucleotides, the CDR3 is TGTGCCAGCAGTGTCGAGGGTGTAAAAGTTTCTGAAGCTTTCTTT. The encoded protein is CASSVEGVKVSEAFF.